A selection of T cell receptor beta chains follows, all from one sample in a study of OX40 agonist ivuxolimab in advanced cancers. This table comes from immunoSEQ multiplex PCR, and its TCRdb copy is limited to in-frame clones, with some not included. The sample shows 40,000 to 60,000 clones, over 75% of them seen only once. The starting material was CD4+ or CD8+ T cells sorted from blood, obtained in a trial of the OX40 agonist ivuxolimab. These receptors all come from an adult with an advanced solid tumor such as melanoma, head and neck, liver or kidney cancer. CDR3s include the opening cysteine and the closing phenylalanine or tryptophan. D genes are given only for firm matches. The size of a clone is reported for some rows only, either as once, few or many, or as a class for expanded clones.

V gene: TRBV6-6; J gene: TRBJ1-5; D gene: -; clone size: -; CDR3 protein: CASSTNAGDQPQHF; CDR3 DNA: TGTGCCAGCAGTACCAACGCAGGAGATCAGCCCCAGCATTTT
V gene: TRBV10-1; J gene: TRBJ2-2; D gene: -; clone size: -; CDR3 protein: CASSESIGQPHSNTGELFF; CDR3 DNA: TGCGCCAGCAGTGAGTCGATTGGACAGCCCCATTCGAACACCGGGGAGCTGTTTTTT
V gene: TRBV27; J gene: TRBJ2-7; D gene: TRBD2; clone size: -; CDR3 protein: CASETSGRPLSYEQYF; CDR3 DNA: TGTGCCAGCGAGACTAGCGGGAGGCCCTTGTCCTACGAGCAGTACTTC
V gene: TRBV28; J gene: TRBJ1-4; D gene: TRBD1; clone size: -; CDR3 protein: CASSLRDRAEEKLFF; CDR3 DNA: TGTGCCAGCAGTTTAAGGGACAGGGCGGAGGAAAAACTGTTTTTT
V gene: TRBV6-5; J gene: TRBJ2-5; D gene: TRBD1; clone size: -; CDR3 protein: CASSYTGGSGETQYF; CDR3 DNA: TGTGCCAGCAGTTACACAGGGGGCTCGGGAGAGACCCAGTACTTC
V gene: TRBV5-4; J gene: TRBJ1-4; D gene: TRBD1; clone size: -; CDR3 protein: CASSLDRGRAEKLFF; CDR3 DNA: TGTGCCAGCAGCCTCGACAGGGGGCGCGCTGAAAAACTGTTTTTT
V gene: TRBV7-2; J gene: TRBJ2-4; D gene: -; clone size: -; CDR3 protein: CASSLAVWADIQYF; CDR3 DNA: TGTGCCAGCAGCTTAGCAGTTTGGGCGGACATTCAGTACTTC
V gene: TRBV19; J gene: TRBJ1-5; D gene: -; clone size: once; CDR3 protein: CASSMAGQQPQHF; CDR3 DNA: TGTGCCAGTAGTATGGCAGGTCAGCAGCCCCAGCATTTT
V gene: TRBV5-5; J gene: TRBJ1-4; D gene: -; clone size: -; CDR3 protein: CASSLYATNEKLFF; CDR3 DNA: TGTGCCAGCAGCTTGTATGCAACTAATGAAAAACTGTTTTTT
V gene: TRBV9; J gene: TRBJ2-7; D gene: TRBD1; clone size: -; CDR3 protein: CASSTGTGGSYEQYF; CDR3 DNA: TGTGCCAGCAGCACCGGGACAGGGGGTTCCTACGAGCAGTACTTC
V gene: TRBV18; J gene: TRBJ1-2; D gene: TRBD1; clone size: -; CDR3 protein: CASSPGTAVYGYTF; CDR3 DNA: TGTGCCAGCTCACCTGGGACAGCCGTCTATGGCTACACCTTC